This T cell receptor (beta chain) comes out of a study of T cells in localized non-small cell lung cancer. General study points: Median detection of top 100 tumor clones in adjacent lung was 57 clones.

Details on this clone: Antigen: not known.

The repertoire was sequenced with immunoSEQ multiplex PCR; TCRdb's copy has only in-frame clones and lacks some. The sample includes tens of thousands of clones, 84% of them seen just once. CDR3 length equals 17 residues. Germline loops: CDR1 SGHTA, CDR2 FQGNSA. Trimming cost V 0 bases and J 0 bases, with 14 bases left between them. The source of this sequence is a man aged 35 to 70 with stage II lung adenocarcinoma. Sample: PBMCs, taken before any cancer treatment. The chain has TRBV7-2 and TRBJ1-1, with a possible D match to TRBD1 (5 bases). For the CDR3, the DNA is TGTGCCAGCAGCTTAGCGGCAGGTTGGGGGATGAACACTGAAGCTTTCTTT. Residues: CASSLAAGWGMNTEAFF.